This T cell receptor beta chain was recorded in a study of CD8+ T cells in alopecia areata. Study information: Patients in the treated group were given tofacitinib by mouth, 5 to 10 mg twice a day. Tofacitinib administration persisted for 6 to 18 months, succeeded by 6 months off drug.

The germline CDR1 and CDR2 sequences are GTSNPN and SVGIG (reference sequence). The V end lost 2 bases, the J end lost 4 bases, and 11 bases lay between the germline ends. The CDR3 covers 13 residues. Sequencing templates came from extracted RNA that was reverse transcribed into cDNA. The table came from immunoSEQ multiplex PCR; TCRdb's copy has only in-frame clones and leaves some out. Here the sample spans 110,000 to 150,000 clones, 51% being singletons. The sequence derives from a human donor with alopecia areata. The chain combines TRBV30 with TRBJ1-1; no clear D. Sequences were derived from CD4+ T cells sorted from blood, sampled at week 0. The CDR3 region is CAWSLTDITEAFF. The CDR3 DNA sequence: TGTGCCTGGAGTCTTACCGACATCACTGAAGCTTTCTTT.